This note documents a single T cell receptor beta chain sequence. It has no known antigen specificity. Base qualities are not provided; no much larger clone lies one nucleotide away. As encoded in the germline V gene, CDR1 is MNHNS while CDR2 is SASEGT. Taken from cysteine to phenylalanine, the CDR3 has 14 residues. The read is trimmed to its CDR3 DNA, 42 bases read in frame from base 1. V is trimmed back by 8 bases and J by 3 bases, and the junction contains 4 bases that no gene match accounts for. This record comes from a study of OX40 agonist ivuxolimab in advanced cancers. The study in broad terms: Ivuxolimab was a fully human IgG2 agonistic monoclonal antibody targeting the costimulatory receptor OX40 (CD134). Intravenous ivuxolimab was administered to patients every 2 weeks at six dose levels: 0.01, 0.1, 0.3, 1.5, 3 and 10 mg/kg. Among the 50 to 55 dose-escalation patients, about 20 had hepatocellular carcinoma, about 15 melanoma, 9 renal cell carcinoma and 9 head and neck cancer. In the dose-escalation cohort, 82.7% of patients were male, and the mean age was roughly 60 years, with a range of roughly 23 to 85. Prior anti-PD-1, anti-PD-L1 or anti-CTLA-4 therapy was permitted, and about 40% of dose-escalation patients had received checkpoint inhibitors. Partial responses were achieved by three dose-escalation patients, of whom one had hepatocellular carcinoma and two had cutaneous melanoma. The purpose of peripheral TCRbeta sequencing was to test whether ivuxolimab changed TCR sequence diversity and led to clonal T-cell expansion. The paper covers the monotherapy dose-escalation part of the phase I ivuxolimab trial, which included N ≈ 50 patients.

For sequencing of the TCRbeta CDR3 region, genomic DNA was extracted from the sorted cells. The immunoSEQ Assay was used to sequence the TCRbeta CDR3 regions. TCRdb re-hosts the immuneACCESS table, in-frame sequences only. Its copies lack some clones; in the studies checked, an unresolved V gene accounts for under half of them, and the cause for the rest is not known. Counted in this sample were approximately 60,000 clones; about 83% of them appeared once. Approximately 2.8% of the sample lies in the top ten. The trial excluded patients who had a history of autoimmune disease or were on systemic immunosuppression. In every dose cohort, peripheral blood was drawn for TCR sequencing at baseline, cycle 4 day 1, and cycle 7 day 1. Samples were obtained from an open-label, multicenter, first-in-human phase I dose-escalation trial of ivuxolimab. Adults with locally advanced or metastatic head and neck squamous cell, hepatocellular, melanoma or renal cell carcinoma were enrolled in the trial. Before TCR sequencing, CD4+ T cells and CD8+ T cells were sorted from peripheral blood as separate populations.

Overall study outcomes, separate from this receptor: The antigen specificity of the clonally expanded peripheral T cells was not determined. Clonal expansion of both CD4+ and CD8+ blood T cells was observed from baseline to week 6 at doses 0.1 to 3.0 mg/kg. Low levels of normalized T-cell clonal expansion were also seen in some patients who did not respond. In partial responders in the 0.1-3.0 mg/kg groups, normalized peripheral clonal expansion was found to be among the lowest, especially among CD8+ T cells. After ivuxolimab, expanded clones were on average more numerous among CD8+ T cells than among CD4+ T cells.

The input for sequencing was CD4+ or CD8+ T cells sorted from blood, taken in a trial of the OX40 agonist ivuxolimab. This sequence was found in an adult with an advanced solid tumor such as melanoma, head and neck, liver or kidney cancer. The rearrangement joined TRBV6-1 to TRBJ2-2; TRBD2 agrees with 9 junctional bases. CDR3 region: CASAAGGYTGELFF. At the DNA level, the sequence is TGTGCCAGCGCGGCGGGAGGGTACACCGGGGAGCTGTTTTTT.